A selection of T cell receptor beta chains follows, all from one sample in a study of cytomegalovirus exposure and HLA in healthy donors. The table came from immunoSEQ multiplex PCR; TCRdb's copy has only in-frame clones and leaves some out. The data contain a few hundred thousand clones, roughly 87% of them singletons. The sample taken for sequencing was PBMCs. The receptors derive from a man younger than 35 in good health and CMV-seropositive. Each CDR3 is given with its conserved first and last residue. The D gene is left open where the match is weak. Clone size is shown for a subset of rows, as once, few, many or a class of expanded clone.

D gene	clone size	V gene	J gene	CDR3 DNA	CDR3 protein
.	.	TRBV6-6	TRBJ1-2	TGTGCCAGCAGTGGTCAGGGAAGGTCGGACTATGGCTACACCTTC	CASSGQGRSDYGYTF
.	.	TRBV27	TRBJ2-7	TGTGCCAGCAGTTTCCTAGGGGGGGAGCAGTACTTC	CASSFLGGEQYF
.	few	TRBV19	TRBJ1-5	TGTGCCAGTAGTATGGCTAGCAATCAGCCCCAGCATTTT	CASSMASNQPQHF
.	.	TRBV7-8	TRBJ2-5	TGTGCCAGCAGCTTGGATCGGGGCCGCCAAGAGACCCAGTACTTC	CASSLDRGRQETQYF
.	.	TRBV9	TRBJ2-7	TGTGCCAGCAGCGTAGATGCCCGGGGGACCTACGAGCAGTACTTC	CASSVDARGTYEQYF
.	few	TRBV7-9	TRBJ1-1	TGTGCCAGCAGCTTAGGGGCTGGTCGCACTGAAGCTTTCTTT	CASSLGAGRTEAFF
TRBD1	.	TRBV19	TRBJ2-7	TGTGCCAGTAGTAGCCCCGGGACAGCTTCCTACGAGCAGTACTTC	CASSSPGTASYEQYF
TRBD2	.	TRBV28	TRBJ2-4	TGTGCCAGCAGTCCCCTGGGACAGGGAATGGTACTAGCGGGAGGGGTAGCCAAAAACATTCAGTACTTC	CASSPLGQGMVLAGGVAKNIQYF
.	.	TRBV5-1	TRBJ1-1	TGCGCCAGCAGCCTCAGGACCTTGAACACTGAAGCTTTCTTT	CASSLRTLNTEAFF
.	.	TRBV6-5	TRBJ2-7	TGTGCCAGCACGTCTGCGGCACAGCCACACGAGCAGTACTTC	CASTSAAQPHEQYF
.	.	TRBV9	TRBJ2-3	TGTGCCAGCAGCGTAAGGCGGAGAACAGATACGCAGTATTTT	CASSVRRRTDTQYF
.	.	TRBV6-1	TRBJ1-5	TGTGCCAGCAGTGATGCCGGCCGCGACCTGCCCCAGCATTTT	CASSDAGRDLPQHF
.	once	TRBV9	TRBJ2-1	TGTGCCAGCAGCGTCCAGGGGCGGAGTAATGAGCAGTTCTTC	CASSVQGRSNEQFF
.	.	TRBV19	TRBJ2-3	TGTGCCAGTAGTATCGGGGTAGCGGAAAGCACAGATACGCAGTATTTT	CASSIGVAESTDTQYF
.	.	TRBV13	TRBJ2-7	TGTGCCAGCAGCTTAGGATCAGACAGGACCAGGGGCGAGCAGTACTTC	CASSLGSDRTRGEQYF
.	many	TRBV6-4	TRBJ2-3	TGTGCCAGCAGTGAGGGAGTTGGGGCGGATACGCAGTATTTT	CASSEGVGADTQYF
.	.	TRBV10-2	TRBJ2-5	TGCGCCAGCAGTGAGGTTGGGGGCGGGGAGACCCAGTACTTC	CASSEVGGGETQYF
TRBD1	.	TRBV5-1	TRBJ1-4	TGCGCCAGCAGCTCAAGACAGGGTAATGAAAAACTGTTTTTT	CASSSRQGNEKLFF
.	.	TRBV18	TRBJ2-1	TGTGCCAGCTCACCACCTAGTTCCCATGAGCAGTTCTTC	CASSPPSSHEQFF
TRBD2	.	TRBV11-3	TRBJ2-5	TGTGCCAGCAGCGCCCTAGCGGGAGAGGGAGAGACCCAGTACTTC	CASSALAGEGETQYF
.	.	TRBV10-3	TRBJ2-5	TGTGCCATCAGTGACAGGTATCAAGAGACCCAGTACTTC	CAISDRYQETQYF
.	.	TRBV5-4	TRBJ2-7	TGTGCCAGCAGCTTAGGGTCAAACGAGCAGTACTTC	CASSLGSNEQYF
TRBD1	few	TRBV6-1	TRBJ2-3	TGTGCCAGCAGTGTCCAGACAGGGGGCACAGATACGCAGTATTTT	CASSVQTGGTDTQYF
.	.	TRBV6-5	TRBJ2-1	TGTGCCAGCAGTTACGCCGAGGGGAATGAGCAGTTCTTC	CASSYAEGNEQFF
.	medium-sized	TRBV7-9	TRBJ2-2	TGTGCCAGCAGCTTACCCGAGACCCTCACCACCGGGGAGCTGTTTTTT	CASSLPETLTTGELFF
.	.	TRBV7-9	TRBJ1-2	TGTGCCAGCAGCTTCCCCCCCGCGAGGGGCGACTATGGCTACACCTTC	CASSFPPARGDYGYTF
.	.	TRBV19	TRBJ2-7	TGTGCCAGTAGTACCACAGAGTTCTACGAGCAGTACTTC	CASSTTEFYEQYF
TRBD1	.	TRBV4-2	TRBJ2-7	TGTGCCAGCAGAAGTGAAGGACAGGCCGCCTACGAGCAGTACTTC	CASRSEGQAAYEQYF
.	.	TRBV6-1	TRBJ1-5	TGTGCCAGCAGTGAAAACAATTTAAAGCCCCAGCATTTT	CASSENNLKPQHF
.	.	TRBV27	TRBJ1-1	TGTGCCAGCAGGTTGGCTGGAAGTGAAGCTTTCTTT	CASRLAGSEAFF
TRBD1	.	TRBV29-1	TRBJ2-7	TGCAGCGTTCAGGGGGTAGGCTACGAGCAGTACTTC	CSVQGVGYEQYF